These 29 T cell receptor beta chains were all obtained from the same sample, sequenced in a study of blood T cells in healthy people across ages. Then a second PCR, running roughly 7 to 11 cycles, was carried out with a sample-barcoded 5' primer and a J-beta primer mix. From the 5' RACE reads, TCRdb called clonotypes with MiXCR, one entry per CDR3 protein. The sample consists of roughly 730,000 distinct CDR3 sequences, 56% of them appearing once. Sequencing input: blood. These TCRs come from a man aged 35-49 years in good health.

The gene calls are TRBV7-9 and TRBJ1-2, with D possibly being TRBD1 (5 bases). Trimming pared 5 bases from V and 2 bases from J, leaving 18 bases between. This CDR3 has 16 residues. CDR1 is SEHNR, CDR2 FQNEAQ, per germline (reference sequence). The CDR3 DNA reads as TGTGCCAGCAGCCCCCCCCGCGGGGCAGGAAACTATGGCTACACCTTC. This encodes CASSPPRGAGNYGYTF.

The chain joins TRBV6-5 to TRBJ2-3; possibly TRBD2 for D (7 bases). The germline V gene has CDR1 MNHEY and CDR2 SVGAGI. CDR3 length: 15 amino acids. Trimming removed 6 bases at V and 6 bases at J, with 19 bases between. CDR3 loop: CASSLGGGSRDTQYF. The CDR3, as DNA: TGTGCCAGCAGCCTAGGGGGGGGGAGTAGGGATACGCAGTATTTT.

This clonotype came up a few times. V and J are TRBV27 and TRBJ2-5; 7 bases are shared with TRBD1. The CDR3 consists of 17 residues. Unmatched junction bases numbered 17, after V lost 6 bases and J lost 4 bases. CDR1 and CDR2 from the germline V gene are MNHEY and SMNVEV (reference sequence). DNA for the CDR3: TGTGCCAGCAGCCCCTTGACCTTGACAGGGAGTGGAGAGACCCAGTACTTC. Its translation is CASSPLTLTGSGETQYF.

V gene TRBV19 combines with J gene TRBJ2-5; D is uncertain. Trimming shortened V by 3 bases and J by 5 bases, and 10 bases separated the two germline ends. CDR1 LNHDA and CDR2 SQIVND come from the germline V gene (reference sequence). The CDR3 spans 13 residues. In nucleotides, the CDR3 is TGTGCCAGTAGTATTGGGGTTAAGGAGACCCAGTACTTC. This codes for CASSIGVKETQYF.

This chain uses TRBV20-1 with TRBJ2-1, with unresolved D. CDR1 and CDR2 from the germline V gene are DFQATT and SNEGSKA (reference sequence). There are 13 residues in the CDR3. Trimming left V 1 base short and J 7 bases short, with 11 bases between. The CDR3, as DNA: TGCAGTGCTAGAGTGGACCGGTTAAATGAGCAGTTCTTC. Its translation is CSARVDRLNEQFF.

J is TRBJ2-7 and V is TRBV6-4, with a weak D call TRBD1 (6 bases). Trimming removed 7 bases from V and 3 bases from J, with 13 bases in between. Germline V CDR1 and CDR2: MRHNA, SNTAGT. The CDR3 is 13 amino acids. The CDR3 DNA sequence: TGTGCCAGCACCTGGGACACCTTCTACGAGCAGTACTTC. This gives the protein CASTWDTFYEQYF.

This clonotype was picked up a small number of times. The V call is TRBV13, the J call TRBJ1-6; tentatively, D is TRBD1 (5 bases). Germline lookup yields CDR1 PRHDT and CDR2 FYEKMQ (reference sequence). V dropped 5 bases and J dropped 4 bases, with 12 bases sitting between them. The CDR3 runs 15 residues. The CDR3 nucleotides are TGTGCCAGCAGCCACAGACAGAATTATAATTCACCCCTCCACTTT. Residues: CASSHRQNYNSPLHF.

The chain recombines TRBV24-1 with TRBJ2-6, with 8 nucleotides matching TRBD1. V lost 2 bases to trimming and J lost 2 bases; unmatched junction nucleotides: 7. The V gene's germline CDR1 is KGHDR and CDR2 SFDVKD. The CDR3 consists of 18 residues. CDR3 residues: CATSDSDRDGTGANVLTF. CDR3 DNA sequence: TGTGCCACCAGTGATTCGGACAGGGACGGCACTGGGGCCAACGTCCTGACTTTC.

This clonotype was seen once. The chain uses TRBV3-1 and TRBJ2-5; TRBD2 is a possible D gene (6 bases). The DNA end favors TRBJ2-7, so the J call may be wrong. The CDR3 is 19 residues long. CDR1 is LGHDT, CDR2 YNNKEL, per germline (reference sequence). The CDR3 coding sequence is TGTGCCAGCAGCCAAGGATGGACTAACGGGAGAAATAGAAAGGACGAGCAGTACTTC. Translation gives CASSQGWTNGRNRKDEQYF.

V is TRBV7-2 and J is TRBJ2-3; D is uncertain. V was clipped by 5 bases and J by 1 base, with 10 bases between them. This CDR3 has 14 residues. Germline values: CDR1 SGHTA, CDR2 FQGNSA. The CDR3 sequence is CASSGPARTDTQYF. The DNA of the CDR3 is TGTGCCAGCAGCGGGCCCGCGCGCACAGATACGCAGTATTTT.

The V and J genes are TRBV7-3 and TRBJ2-3, with TRBD1 matching 7 bases. Germline V gene lookup returns CDR1 SGHTA and CDR2 FQGTGA. CDR3 length equals 14 residues. The CDR3: CASAGTVHTDTQYF. The CDR3 DNA reads as TGTGCTTCGGCCGGGACAGTGCACACAGATACGCAGTATTTT.

The chain uses TRBV9 and TRBJ2-3; D ambiguous. The CDR3 consists of 14 residues. With 0 bases removed from V and 10 bases from J, the gap between germline ends came to 15 bases. Germline V gives CDR1 SGDLS, CDR2 YYNGEE. CDR3 amino acids: CASSVGGSGRAQYF. CDR3 bases: TGTGCCAGCAGCGTAGGGGGTTCAGGAAGGGCGCAGTATTTT.

This clonotype was seen only a few times. The gene calls are TRBV4-1 and TRBJ2-3; maybe TRBD1 (6 bases). CDR1 MGHRA and CDR2 YSYEKL come from the germline V gene. This CDR3 has 14 residues. Trimming removed 3 bases from V and 6 bases from J, with 13 bases in between. CDR3 region: CASSQLGARDTQYF. The CDR3 nucleotides are TGCGCCAGCAGCCAGTTGGGGGCGCGGGATACGCAGTATTTT.

CDR3: CASSLVTGGMEPQHF. CDR3 nucleotide sequence: TGTGCCAGCAGCTTAGTTACAGGGGGCATGGAGCCCCAGCATTTT. The J gene is TRBJ1-5, the V gene TRBV7-2; 9 bases align to TRBD1. V was pared by 1 base and J by 8 bases, with 6 bases of the junction left unmatched. The CDR3 contains 15 residues. CDR1 and CDR2 from the germline V gene are SGHTA and FQGNSA. The whole variable domain, remainder taken from reference TRBV7-2 and TRBJ1-5, is GAGVSQSPSNKVTEKGKDVELRCDPISGHTALYWYRQSLGQGLEFLIYFQGNSAPDKSGLPSDRFSAERTGGSVSTLTIQRTQQEDSAVYLCASSLVTGGMEPQHFGDGTRLSIL.

The chain uses TRBV6-5 and TRBJ1-2, with a weak D call TRBD1 (5 bases). The CDR3 runs to 14 residues. Germline V lookup: CDR1 MNHEY, CDR2 SVGAGI. V lost 8 bases and J 0 bases, leaving 13 bases between the germline ends. Here the CDR3 reads CASATGGANYGYTF. The CDR3 coding sequence is TGTGCCAGCGCCACGGGGGGAGCTAACTATGGCTACACCTTC.

Worth noting for this clonotype: One end of the junction is discordant with germline, which a read error may explain. This chain joins TRBV29-1 and TRBJ2-7; D call uncertain. Germline lookup yields CDR1 SQVTM and CDR2 ANQGSEA. CDR3 length equals 15 residues. CDR3 residues: CSVEIPRPGSCEQYF. The CDR3 nucleotides read TGCAGCGTTGAAATCCCCCGCCCGGGCTCCTGCGAGCAGTACTTC.

A few counts support this clonotype. This chain links TRBV28 with TRBJ2-7; 10 positions match TRBD1. The CDR3 sequence is 14 residues long. Germline lookup yields CDR1 MDHEN and CDR2 SYDVKM. The V gene end was trimmed by 4 bases and the J gene end by 7 bases; junction bases not matched to a gene: 7. Here the CDR3 reads CASSSPGQGREQYF. The CDR3 DNA follows: TGTGCCAGCAGTTCGCCGGGACAGGGGCGTGAGCAGTACTTC. Looking up the rest from reference TRBV28 and TRBJ2-7 gives the full variable domain: DVKVTQSSRYLVKRTGEKVFLECVQDMDHENMFWYRQDPGLGLRLIYFSYDVKMKEKGDIPEGYSVSREKKERFSLILESASTNQTSMYLCASSSPGQGREQYFGPGTRLTVT.

A note on this clonotype: A single base separates this from a much larger clone, so it may be a read error. This sequence joins TRBV6-4 and TRBJ2-1; 9 bases agree with TRBD2. Unmatched junction bases numbered 3, after V lost 0 bases and J lost 6 bases. There are 15 residues in the CDR3. CDR1 and CDR2 (germline): MRHNA, SNTAGT. The CDR3 DNA sequence: TGTGCCAGCAGTGACTCAAGCGGGAGGTTCAATGAGCAGTTCTTC. Protein product: CASSDSSGRFNEQFF.

This chain connects TRBV20-1 to TRBJ1-4; 8 nucleotides match TRBD1. Trimming at V came to 6 bases and at J to 8 bases, leaving 11 bases not matched to a gene. CDR1 and CDR2 from the germline V gene are DFQATT and SNEGSKA (reference sequence). This CDR3 comprises 14 residues. The CDR3 DNA reads TGCAGTGCCAGGGGGCAAGCCTGGGAGGAAAAACTGTTTTTT. Amino acid sequence: CSARGQAWEEKLFF.

The chain recombines TRBV9 with TRBJ2-5; 12 positions match TRBD2. The ends lost 4 bases at V and 11 bases at J; junction bases unmatched: 15. Germline V gene sequence: CDR1 SGDLS, CDR2 YYNGEE. This CDR3 has 16 residues. In DNA, the CDR3 is TGTGCCAGCAGCAGACAGACTAGCGGGAGCGCAAGAGAGCAGTACTTC. Translated: CASSRQTSGSAREQYF.

This rearrangement joins TRBV7-2 to TRBJ2-7; perhaps TRBD2 as D (8 bases). There are 15 residues in the CDR3. V lost 5 bases and J 3 bases, leaving 17 bases between the germline ends. Germline V gene data show CDR1 as SGHTA and CDR2 as FQGNSA. The CDR3 sequence: CASSPGRGPGYEQYF. The CDR3 nucleotides read TGTGCCAGCAGCCCCGGGAGGGGGCCGGGCTACGAGCAGTACTTC.

The chain couples TRBV5-1 to TRBJ2-1, with 7 bases lining up with TRBD2. Trimming at V came to 3 bases and at J to 7 bases, leaving 13 bases not matched to a gene. CDR1 is SGHRS, CDR2 YFSETQ, per germline. This CDR3 has 16 amino acids. The CDR3 loop is CASSSGLDPPRNEQFF. The CDR3 DNA reads TGCGCCAGCAGCTCCGGACTAGATCCCCCGCGAAATGAGCAGTTCTTC. Supplemented by reference TRBV5-1 and TRBJ2-1, the full variable domain reads KAGVTQTPRYLIKTRGQQVTLSCSPISGHRSVSWYQQTPGQGLQFLFEYFSETQRNKGNFPGRFSGRQFSNSRSEMNVSTLELGDSALYLCASSSGLDPPRNEQFFGPGTRLTVL.

This clonotype showed up just a few times. J is TRBJ2-7 and V is TRBV7-9; D gene ambiguous. Trimming removed 4 bases at V and 2 bases at J, with 6 bases between. The germline V gene encodes CDR1 SEHNR and CDR2 FQNEAQ (reference sequence). The CDR3 is made up of 12 amino acids. The CDR3 DNA follows: TGTGCCAGCAGCTCAGCAACCTACGAGCAGTACTTC. Protein sequence: CASSSATYEQYF.

This clonotype has just a few counts. The V gene is TRBV12-3 or TRBV12-4, the J gene TRBJ1-6; the D is unclear. V lost 8 bases, J lost 5 bases, and 10 bases lay in between. This CDR3 contains 13 residues. The CDR3, as DNA: TGTGCCAGCTCAGGAGATAATAATTCACCCCTCCACTTT. Translating it yields CASSGDNNSPLHF.

The chain recombines TRBV7-9 with TRBJ2-6; 7 bases map to TRBD2. This CDR3 has 18 amino acids. Trimming at V came to 2 bases and at J to 4 bases, leaving 11 bases not matched to a gene. Per the germline V gene, CDR1 is SEHNR and CDR2 is FQNEAQ (reference sequence). For the CDR3, the DNA is TGTGCCAGCAGCTTAAGGGCGGGAGTTACGACCGGGGCCAACGTCCTGACTTTC. The encoded protein is CASSLRAGVTTGANVLTF.

The chain carries TRBV5-5 and TRBJ2-7; no firm D call. This CDR3 region has 16 residues. Germline CDR1 is SGHKS and CDR2 is YYEKEE (reference sequence). The V and J ends lost 4 bases and 2 bases respectively, with 19 bases between them. CDR3 sequence reads: CASSQGPLDVTYEQYF. For the CDR3, the DNA is TGTGCCAGCAGCCAAGGGCCCCTCGACGTAACCTACGAGCAGTACTTC.

The rearrangement links TRBV20-1 to TRBJ1-1; 7 positions match TRBD1. The trim removed 0 bases at V and 7 bases at J, leaving 5 bases unmatched. Germline CDR1 and CDR2: DFQATT and SNEGSKA (reference sequence). This CDR3 contains 13 residues. In DNA, the CDR3 is TGCAGTGCTAGAGATTACAGGGGTTATGAAGCTTTCTTT. Translating gives CSARDYRGYEAFF.

This rearrangement joins TRBV29-1 to TRBJ1-1; TRBD1 aligns across 7 bases. Germline-derived CDR1 and CDR2 are SQVTM and ANQGSEA. CDR3 size: 13 residues. J was trimmed by 1 base and V by 6 bases; bases with no gene match: 5. The CDR3 sequence is CSVHRGGNTEAFF. CDR3 nucleotides: TGCAGCGTCCACAGGGGAGGGAACACTGAAGCTTTCTTT.

The count of this clonotype is one. The rearrangement joins TRBV6-1 to TRBJ2-3; 15 bases match TRBD2. V was clipped by 4 bases and J by 1 base; unmatched bases: 18. CDR3 length: 22 residues. CDR1 MNHNS and CDR2 SASEGT come from the germline V gene. The CDR3 loop reads CASSVVPHGLAGGQSRTDTQYF. The DNA of the CDR3 is TGTGCCAGCAGTGTAGTCCCGCATGGACTAGCGGGAGGGCAGTCCCGCACAGATACGCAGTATTTT.